This T cell receptor (beta chain) was observed in a study of blood T cell repertoires in COVID-19. Study in general: Both acute and convalescent COVID-19 samples were obtained from the United States, Italy and Spain.

Measured with immunoSEQ multiplex PCR; TCRdb has only the in-frame clones, and not every one. The sample lists 150,000 or so clones; roughly 84% were seen once. This clone was recorded once. This CDR3 is 15 amino acids long. J lost 2 bases, V lost 6 bases, and 5 bases had no gene match. From germline, CDR1 is ENHRY and CDR2 SYGVKD. The rearrangement links TRBV10-3 to TRBJ2-2; TRBD2 agrees at 8 bases. Source material: peripheral blood. The origin of this receptor is a woman in her fifties or sixties with acute or convalescent COVID-19. CDR3 nucleotide sequence: TGTGCCATCAGCGGGAGGGGACTAAACACCGGGGAGCTGTTTTTT. Protein product: CAISGRGLNTGELFF.